A single sample is the source of the 9 T cell receptor beta chains below, sequenced in a study of Ad26.COV2.S vaccination and SARS-CoV-2 variants. Libraries were prepared by immunoSEQ multiplex PCR; TCRdb keeps only in-frame clonotypes and omits some of them. The sample yields about 350,000 clones, approximately 81% seen once. Treatment noted: about 20 received Ad26.COV2.S at low or high dose, single or two shots; roughly five received placebo; per-sample allocation not given. The samples date from day 63 after the first vaccine or placebo injection. This specimen was peripheral blood, taken in a trial of Ad26.COV2.S vaccine versus placebo. The receptors were sampled from a person aged 18 to 59 who received the Ad26.COV2.S COVID-19 vaccine or a placebo.

The genes are TRBV10-1 and TRBJ2-1, with TRBD1 matching 11 bases. Germline V gene sequence: CDR1 WNHNN, CDR2 SYGVQD (reference sequence). The CDR3 covers 15 residues. Losses at the gene ends were 4 bases for V and 8 bases for J; bases not matched to a gene: 7. The CDR3 bases are TGCGCCAGCAGTGGTCCGGGACAGGGGGACGATGAGCAGTTCTTC. Its translation is CASSGPGQGDDEQFF.

The genes are TRBV5-1 and TRBJ1-2; TRBD1 matches 11 bases. The CDR3 is 15 amino acids. The germline gives CDR1 SGHRS, CDR2 YFSETQ. V gave up 0 bases and J gave up 4 bases; unmatched junction bases: 2. The CDR3 sequence is CASSLEGTGGYGYTF. CDR3 bases: TGCGCCAGCAGCTTGGAAGGGACAGGGGGCTATGGCTACACCTTC.

V gene TRBV6-1 combines with J gene TRBJ2-3; 8 bases are a match to TRBD1. The CDR3 totals 15 residues. Germline assignment: CDR1 MNHNS and CDR2 SASEGT. V shed 2 bases and J 1 base; nucleotides not matched to a gene: 2. The CDR3 bases are TGTGCCAGCAGTGAATCGACAGGGGGCACAGATACGCAGTATTTT. Protein: CASSESTGGTDTQYF.

V usage is TRBV5-4 and J usage is TRBJ2-7; D is unclear. Germline-derived CDR1 and CDR2 are SGHNT and YYREEE (reference sequence). CDR3 size: 12 residues. V lost 3 bases, J lost 3 bases, and 7 bases lay in between. CDR3 region: CASSSTGYEQYF. CDR3 coding DNA: TGTGCCAGCAGCTCGACTGGCTACGAGCAGTACTTC.

This clone was found once. The chain combines TRBV5-4 with TRBJ2-3; D could derive from TRBD1 or TRBD2 (5 bases each). CDR3 length: 15 amino acids. Between the trimmed V and J ends, which lost 3 bases and 0 bases, there was a span of 11 bases. Germline V lookup: CDR1 SGHNT, CDR2 YYREEE (reference sequence). CDR3 residues: CASSSGRSSTDTQYF. The CDR3 DNA reads TGTGCCAGCAGCTCGGGACGGTCTAGCACAGATACGCAGTATTTT. Combining the CDR3 with reference TRBV5-4 and TRBJ2-3 gives the whole variable domain ETGVTQSPTHLIKTRGQQVTLRCSSQSGHNTVSWYQQALGQGPQFIFQYYREEENGRGNFPPRFSGLQFPNYSSELNVNALELDDSALYLCASSSGRSSTDTQYFGPGTRLTVL.

The rearrangement uses TRBV2 and TRBJ2-3, with D uncertain. This CDR3 is built from 13 residues. The V gene lost 6 bases and the J gene lost 0 bases, with 7 bases spanning the gap. CDR1 is SNHLY and CDR2 is FYNNEI in the germline V gene. CDR3 DNA sequence: TGTGCCAGCAGACACCCTAGCACAGATACGCAGTATTTT. Translating gives CASRHPSTDTQYF.

The chain has TRBV24-1 and TRBJ1-5, with D possibly being TRBD1 (5 bases). Per germline, CDR1 KGHDR and CDR2 SFDVKD. V gave up 0 bases and J gave up 0 bases, with 11 bases separating them. This CDR3 is built from 17 residues. CDR3: CATSDLGRADSNQPQHF. The CDR3 DNA is TGTGCCACCAGTGATTTGGGCAGGGCGGATAGCAATCAGCCCCAGCATTTT.

The V and J genes are TRBV9 and TRBJ2-1; tentative D call: TRBD1 (5 bases). This CDR3 spans 13 amino acids. From germline, CDR1 is SGDLS and CDR2 YYNGEE. The V end lost 0 bases, the J end lost 7 bases, and 8 bases lay between the germline ends. This chain's CDR3 is CASSVGAGNEQFF. DNA of the CDR3: TGTGCCAGCAGCGTAGGAGCAGGGAATGAGCAGTTCTTC. The complete variable domain, with remaining parts taken from reference TRBV9 and TRBJ2-1, reads DSGVTQTPKHLITATGQRVTLRCSPRSGDLSVYWYQQSLDQGLQFLIQYYNGEERAKGNILERFSAQQFPDLHSELNLSSLELGDSALYFCASSVGAGNEQFFGPGTRLTVL.

This clone occurred once. The V call is TRBV12-5, the J call TRBJ1-4; TRBD1 agrees at 7 bases. This CDR3 region has 14 residues. Trimming cost V 1 base and J 4 bases; bases outside gene matches: 0. The germline gives CDR1 LGHNT, CDR2 FRNRAP. The CDR3 nucleotides are TGTGCTAGTGGTTTGGGACAGGGTAATGAAAAACTGTTTTTT. It is translated as CASGLGQGNEKLFF.